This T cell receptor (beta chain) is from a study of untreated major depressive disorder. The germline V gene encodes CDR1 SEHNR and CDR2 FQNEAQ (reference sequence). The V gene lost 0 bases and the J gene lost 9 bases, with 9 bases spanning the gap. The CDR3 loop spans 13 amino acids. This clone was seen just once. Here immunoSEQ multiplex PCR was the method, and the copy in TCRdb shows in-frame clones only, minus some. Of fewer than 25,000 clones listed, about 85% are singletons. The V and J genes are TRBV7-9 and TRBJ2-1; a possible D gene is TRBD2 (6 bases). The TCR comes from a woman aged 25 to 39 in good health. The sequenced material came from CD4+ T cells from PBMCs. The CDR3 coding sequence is TGTGCCAGCAGCTTAGCTGGGGGAGGTGAGCAGTTCTTC. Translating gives CASSLAGGGEQFF.